This TCR beta chain emerged from a study of response to subunit inactivated influenza vaccine. Broader study findings: Authors suggested each seasonal flu vaccination may recruit only limited numbers of new T cells.

Comments on this clonotype: Its matching antigen is unknown.

J was trimmed by 8 bases and V by 4 bases; bases with no gene match: 3. CDR1 SGDLS and CDR2 YYNGEE come from the germline V gene. This CDR3 has 14 amino acids. TCRdb itself ran the RT-PCR reads through MiXCR, one entry per CDR3 protein. The profile shows about 830,000 distinct CDR3 sequences, around 20% of them singletons. The source was PBMCs from blood, collected 4 to 6 days after vaccination. This chain links TRBV9 with TRBJ2-1; 13 nucleotides line up with TRBD2. This sequence was found in a man aged 50-60 years who received an inactivated influenza vaccine. CDR3 loop: CASSTSGGAHEQFF. Written as DNA, the CDR3 is TGTGCCAGCAGCACTAGCGGGGGGGCCCATGAGCAGTTCTTC.